This entry lists 24 T cell receptor beta chains sequenced from one sample in a study of T cells in Graves' hyperthyroidism and ophthalmopathy. The TCR beta CDR3 regions underwent amplification using RNA transcripts as the source. The HTBI set primed first-round TCR CDR3 RT-PCR. TCRdb passed the multiplex PCR reads through MiXCR, listing each CDR3 protein once. The sample lists approximately 590,000 distinct CDR3 sequences, approximately 14% occurring once. Sample: blood. The receptors were gathered from a woman in her twenties or thirties with Graves' hyperthyroidism.

This clonotype was detected ten times or more. This sequence joins TRBV15 and TRBJ1-3; 8 bases are shared with TRBD1. The V gene end was trimmed by 0 bases and the J gene end by 3 bases; junction bases not matched to a gene: 7. The CDR3 is made up of 17 amino acids. Germline CDR1 and CDR2: LNHNV and YYDKDF (reference sequence). CDR3 protein: CATSRDQPGGFGNTIYF. In DNA form, the CDR3 reads TGTGCCACCAGCAGAGATCAGCCAGGGGGCTTTGGAAACACCATATATTTT. Using reference TRBV15 and TRBJ1-3 for the parts outside the CDR3, the full variable domain is DAMVIQNPRYQVTQFGKPVTLSCSQTLNHNVMYWYQQKSSQAPKLLFHYYDKDFNNEADTPDNFQSRRPNTSFCFLDIRSPGLGDTAMYLCATSRDQPGGFGNTIYFGEGSWLTVV.

This clonotype was counted a few times. This chain joins TRBV5-1 and TRBJ2-3; the D gene is possibly TRBD2 (6 bases). Trimming removed 1 base from V and 1 base from J, with 16 bases in between. This CDR3 contains 17 residues. Germline loops: CDR1 SGHRS, CDR2 YFSETQ. In nucleotides, the CDR3 is TGCGCCAGCAGCTTGTCCTTGCGGGGCGCCGGCACAGATACGCAGTATTTT. Translating it yields CASSLSLRGAGTDTQYF.

This chain joins TRBV18 and TRBJ2-7; 15 nucleotides align to TRBD2. After removal of 2 bases from V and 2 bases from J, the junction contained 4 bases not matched to a gene. CDR3 length: 17 residues. Germline V lookup: CDR1 KGHSH, CDR2 LQKENI. CDR3: CASSPVGLAGGPYEQYF. CDR3 nucleotide sequence: TGTGCCAGCTCACCAGTTGGACTAGCGGGAGGGCCCTACGAGCAGTACTTC.

This clonotype has ten or more counts. The chain is built from TRBV20-1 and TRBJ2-3, with D tentatively TRBD2 (6 bases). V was shortened by 4 bases and J by 0 bases, with 14 bases between the two germline ends. Germline CDR1 reads DFQATT; CDR2 reads SNEGSKA (reference sequence). This CDR3 spans 15 amino acids. CDR3: CSANLLASSTDTQYF. Written as DNA, the CDR3 is TGCAGTGCTAACCTACTAGCCAGCAGCACAGATACGCAGTATTTT.

Many counts were recorded for this clonotype. The J gene is TRBJ2-7, the V gene TRBV20-1, with 11 bases aligning to TRBD2. With V trimmed by 2 bases and J by 7 bases, 7 bases remained unmatched. The CDR3 has 14 amino acids. Germline assignment: CDR1 DFQATT and CDR2 SNEGSKA (reference sequence). In nucleotides, the CDR3 is TGCAGTGCTAGAATAGCGGGAGGGCCGGGTGAGCAGTACTTC. Protein: CSARIAGGPGEQYF.

This clonotype was seen at least ten times. The J gene is TRBJ2-3, the V gene TRBV2; 7 nucleotides agree with TRBD1. Germline V CDR1 and CDR2: SNHLY, FYNNEI. The CDR3 runs to 15 residues. V lost 8 bases, J lost 6 bases, and 14 bases stayed unmatched. The CDR3 is CASVGRDSRMDTQYF. The CDR3 DNA follows: TGTGCCAGCGTAGGCCGGGACAGTAGGATGGATACGCAGTATTTT.

Many counts were recorded for this clonotype. The rearrangement joins TRBV7-2 to TRBJ2-7; the D call may be TRBD1 or TRBD2 (5 bases each). CDR3 length: 13 residues. V was shortened by 5 bases and J by 5 bases, with 13 bases between the two germline ends. From germline, CDR1 is SGHTA and CDR2 FQGNSA. CDR3 DNA sequence: TGTGCCAGCAGCAAAACCGGGGCGAACGAGCAGTACTTC. This encodes CASSKTGANEQYF.

The chain uses TRBV5-1 and TRBJ2-3; D is ambiguous. V was cut by 6 bases and J by 0 bases, with 11 bases left in between. The CDR3 is 14 amino acids. Per germline, CDR1 SGHRS and CDR2 YFSETQ. CDR3 bases: TGCGCCAGCACCCCGGGCTTTAGCACAGATACGCAGTATTTT. Protein: CASTPGFSTDTQYF.

This rearrangement joins TRBV7-9 to TRBJ1-2; D is possibly TRBD1 (5 bases). Germline-derived CDR1 and CDR2 are SEHNR and FQNEAQ (reference sequence). The CDR3 length is 18 residues. V gave up 3 bases and J gave up 6 bases, with 26 bases separating them. The CDR3 region is CASSFDPRDSFFMDGYTF. Written as DNA, the CDR3 is TGTGCCAGCAGCTTTGATCCCCGAGACAGCTTTTTCATGGATGGCTACACCTTC.

This clonotype was counted a few times. This rearrangement joins TRBV20-1 to TRBJ1-6; TRBD1 aligns across 7 bases. The CDR3 spans 16 residues. The V segment lost 1 base and the J segment 4 bases; nucleotides outside the gene matches: 7. Germline V CDR1 and CDR2: DFQATT, SNEGSKA (reference sequence). The DNA of the CDR3 is TGCAGTGCTAGAGTGACAGGGAGGGATTATAATTCACCCCTCCACTTT. It specifies CSARVTGRDYNSPLHF.

This chain joins TRBV30 and TRBJ2-2, with D possibly being TRBD1 (6 bases). This CDR3 is 13 amino acids long. Germline CDR1 is GTSNPN and CDR2 is SVGIG (reference sequence). With 7 bases removed from V and 0 bases from J, the gap between germline ends came to 9 bases. The CDR3 here is CALDSANTGELFF. In DNA form, the CDR3 reads TGTGCCTTGGACAGCGCGAACACCGGGGAGCTGTTTTTT.

This clonotype appeared many times. V and J are TRBV12-3 or TRBV12-4 and TRBJ2-3, with D hard to call. V was trimmed by 5 bases and J by 2 bases, leaving 14 bases between them. The CDR3 length is 15 residues. CDR3 sequence (DNA): TGTGCCAGCAGTCCCCGCATTAGAACCACAGATACGCAGTATTTT. Its translation is CASSPRIRTTDTQYF.

This chain joins TRBV7-2 and TRBJ2-7, with D possibly being TRBD2 (6 bases). This CDR3 has 16 amino acids. Germline V gives CDR1 SGHTA, CDR2 FQGNSA. The V gene lost 5 bases and the J gene lost 0 bases, with 17 bases spanning the gap. For the CDR3, the DNA is TGTGCCAGCAGCCAACTAAACGGAGGGAGCTCCTACGAGCAGTACTTC. Protein product: CASSQLNGGSSYEQYF.

This clonotype has a count of ten or more. The chain carries TRBV20-1 and TRBJ2-3; 12 nucleotides agree with TRBD2. The V gene's germline CDR1 is DFQATT and CDR2 SNEGSKA (reference sequence). The length of the CDR3 is 17 residues. V lost 3 bases and J lost 4; bases outside the gene matches: 11. CDR3 nucleotides: TGCAGTGCTAGGGATTTGAGACTAGCGGGAGTTGCAGATACGCAGTATTTT. This translates into CSARDLRLAGVADTQYF.

V is TRBV10-3 and J is TRBJ1-6; tentatively, D is TRBD1 (6 bases). CDR3 length: 14 residues. The V gene lost 3 bases and the J gene lost 8 bases, with 11 bases spanning the gap. Germline CDR1 is ENHRY and CDR2 is SYGVKD. CDR3 loop: CAISDQRGDSPLHF. The CDR3 DNA is TGTGCCATCAGTGACCAAAGGGGGGATTCACCCCTCCACTTT.

There are many counts of this clonotype. The rearrangement links TRBV2 to TRBJ2-7; the match to TRBD2 covers 10 bases. The CDR3 is 18 amino acids. Germline V gene data show CDR1 as SNHLY and CDR2 as FYNNEI. The V segment lost 2 bases and the J segment 6 bases; nucleotides outside the gene matches: 16. CDR3 in DNA: TGTGCCAGCAGTGAACGGGGGCGGGTTGCGGTAGCGGGAGGCGAGCAGTACTTC. As protein: CASSERGRVAVAGGEQYF.

For this clonotype: At one end, the junction sequence differs from germline, possibly due to a read error. The rearrangement joins TRBV7-6 to TRBJ2-5; 9 positions agree with TRBD1. The V gene's germline CDR1 is SGHVS and CDR2 FNYEAQ. There are 15 residues in the CDR3. The CDR3 DNA reads TGTGCCAACAGCCCTCGGGACAGGGTTCAAGAGACCCAGTACTTC. Translating gives CANSPRDRVQETQYF.

This clonotype occurred a few times. The V and J genes are TRBV4-3 and TRBJ2-7; the match to TRBD1 covers 12 bases. The germline gives CDR1 LGHNA, CDR2 YSLEER. The trim removed 5 bases at V and 7 bases at J, leaving 6 bases unmatched. This CDR3 contains 14 residues. The CDR3 sequence is CASSAGQGAQEQYF. In DNA form, the CDR3 reads TGCGCCAGCAGCGCGGGACAGGGGGCTCAAGAGCAGTACTTC.

The rearrangement links TRBV27 to TRBJ1-2; a weak D match, TRBD1 (6 bases). The CDR3 is made up of 15 amino acids. The V gene lost 8 bases and the J gene lost 5 bases, with 21 bases spanning the gap. Per germline, CDR1 MNHEY and CDR2 SMNVEV (reference sequence). Written as DNA, the CDR3 is TGTGCCAGCTCCGGGTCAACAGGGCCTTTGTATGGCTACACCTTC. This codes for CASSGSTGPLYGYTF.

This clonotype is labeled medium-sized. V is TRBV7-3 and J is TRBJ2-3; 14 nucleotides agree with TRBD2. There are 15 residues in the CDR3. From germline, CDR1 is SGHTA and CDR2 FQGTGA. Trimming at V came to 5 bases and at J to 5 bases, leaving 3 bases not matched to a gene. The CDR3 protein is CASSRLAGGQDTQYF. Here the CDR3 DNA reads TGTGCCAGCAGCCGACTAGCGGGGGGGCAAGATACGCAGTATTTT.

In this sample, this clonotype turned up many times. V gene TRBV18 combines with J gene TRBJ2-5; perhaps TRBD2 as D (5 bases). Per the germline V gene, CDR1 is KGHSH and CDR2 is LQKENI. This CDR3 has 16 residues. V gave up 4 bases and J gave up 4 bases, with 19 bases separating them. In DNA form, the CDR3 reads TGTGCCAGCTCACTCAGTTCCCCGGGATTAGCAGAGACCCAGTACTTC. Residues: CASSLSSPGLAETQYF.

The sample holds many counts of this clonotype. J is TRBJ1-2 and V is TRBV6-1, with 7 bases identical to TRBD1. The CDR3 sequence is 13 residues long. The germline V gene has CDR1 MNHNS and CDR2 SASEGT. Trimming removed 4 bases from V and 7 bases from J; junction bases left unmatched: 6. In DNA form, the CDR3 reads TGTGCCAGCAGTGTCGGACAGGAGGGTGGCTACACCTTC. Its translation: CASSVGQEGGYTF.

This clonotype was detected ten times or more. The chain recombines TRBV28 with TRBJ2-7; D is possibly TRBD2 (6 bases). The germline V and J ends were trimmed by 3 bases and 3 bases, with 21 bases remaining between them. Germline values: CDR1 MDHEN, CDR2 SYDVKM. The CDR3 sequence is 17 residues long. The CDR3 loop is CASSLTGVGTRDYEQYF. The CDR3 coding sequence is TGTGCCAGCAGTTTGACGGGAGTTGGTACCCGTGACTACGAGCAGTACTTC.

The sample holds many counts of this clonotype. CDR3 DNA sequence: TGTGCCAGCAGCTCCTCGGGACTAGCGAGCAATGAGCAGTTCTTC. It yields the protein CASSSSGLASNEQFF. The chain is built from TRBV11-1 and TRBJ2-1; 10 nucleotides line up with TRBD2. The CDR3 is 15 residues long. Losses at the gene ends were 4 bases for V and 6 bases for J; bases not matched to a gene: 6. The germline V gene has CDR1 SGHAT and CDR2 FQDESV (reference sequence).